This T cell receptor (beta chain) appears in the sequencing data of a study of cytomegalovirus exposure and HLA in healthy donors. Study-wide context: A prior study identified some 100 million unique TCR beta sequences from 180 million or so T cells. Notes on the study in general: Presence/absence analyses treated sequencing depth as roughly uniform across donors. Later analysis demonstrated an association between a missense DCLRE1C variant and TCR beta V- and J-gene trimming. CMV serostatus stood as the only immune exposure information on hand.

Trimming removed 5 bases from V and 5 bases from J; junction bases left unmatched: 0. The germline CDR1 and CDR2 sequences are SEHNR and FQNEAQ (reference sequence). CDR3 size: 12 residues. 60 Vbeta and 13 Jbeta primers were used in PCR. Measured with immunoSEQ multiplex PCR; TCRdb has only the in-frame clones, and not every one. The sample records 100,000 to 150,000 clones, roughly 76% being singletons. With respect to this clone: Its antigen is not known.

The TCR originated in a woman aged 55-70 years in good health and CMV-seropositive. This sequence joins TRBV7-9 and TRBJ2-1; 7 positions match TRBD2. Sequenced sample: PBMCs. CDR3 sequence: CASSGTNNEQFF. The DNA for the CDR3 is TGTGCCAGCAGCGGGACTAACAATGAGCAGTTCTTC.